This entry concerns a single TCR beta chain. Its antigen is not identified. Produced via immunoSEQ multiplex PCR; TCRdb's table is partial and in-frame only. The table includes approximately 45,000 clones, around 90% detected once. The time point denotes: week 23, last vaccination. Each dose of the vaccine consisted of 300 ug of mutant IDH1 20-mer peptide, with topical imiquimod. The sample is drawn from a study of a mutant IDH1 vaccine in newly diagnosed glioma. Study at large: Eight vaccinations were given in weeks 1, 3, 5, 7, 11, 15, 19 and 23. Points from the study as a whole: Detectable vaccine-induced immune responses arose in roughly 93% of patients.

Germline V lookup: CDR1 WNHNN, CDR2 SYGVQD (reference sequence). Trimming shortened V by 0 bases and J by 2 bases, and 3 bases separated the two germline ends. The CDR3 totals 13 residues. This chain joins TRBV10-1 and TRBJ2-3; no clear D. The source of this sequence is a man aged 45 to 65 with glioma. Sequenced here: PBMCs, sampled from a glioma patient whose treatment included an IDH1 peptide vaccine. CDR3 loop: CASSESDTDTQYF. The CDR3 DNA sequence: TGCGCCAGCAGTGAGTCTGACACAGATACGCAGTATTTT.